The clone carrying this TCR beta chain was picked up a small number of times. Its antigen is undetermined. Germline lookup yields CDR1 KGHSH and CDR2 LQKENI. With 1 base clipped from V and 6 bases from J, the junction kept 7 bases outside the gene matches. CDR3 length: 15 amino acids. Unique molecular identifiers were incorporated into the prepared TCRbeta library. Via MiXCR, TCRdb re-called the PCR reads, giving one row per CDR3 protein. Among approximately 230,000 distinct CDR3 sequences, roughly a quarter were seen once, and the ten largest hold about 4.8%. This sample stems from a study of T-cell reconstitution after alpha-beta-depleted transplantation in children. General observations from the study: Some patients showed high day-60 TCRbeta diversity, which derived from surviving recipient T cells and thymic progenitors. Reports say that about two months after transplant, the alpha-beta T cells came out of several hundred graft clones that had expanded. Most T-cell counts and diversity one year after the transplant came from T cells that were newly produced.

This TCR came from a female patient aged 2-15 years who had a stem cell transplant for congenital amegakaryocytic thrombocytopenia, so the T cells may come from the graft donor. The input for sequencing was PBMCs, mostly from graft donor cells, taken 360 days after TCRalphabeta/CD19-depleted stem cell transplant. The chain links TRBV18 to TRBJ2-3; TRBD2 aligns across 7 bases. CDR3 coding DNA: TGTGCCAGCTCACCACGGGGGGAGGGCCCCGATACGCAGTATTTT. Its translation: CASSPRGEGPDTQYF.